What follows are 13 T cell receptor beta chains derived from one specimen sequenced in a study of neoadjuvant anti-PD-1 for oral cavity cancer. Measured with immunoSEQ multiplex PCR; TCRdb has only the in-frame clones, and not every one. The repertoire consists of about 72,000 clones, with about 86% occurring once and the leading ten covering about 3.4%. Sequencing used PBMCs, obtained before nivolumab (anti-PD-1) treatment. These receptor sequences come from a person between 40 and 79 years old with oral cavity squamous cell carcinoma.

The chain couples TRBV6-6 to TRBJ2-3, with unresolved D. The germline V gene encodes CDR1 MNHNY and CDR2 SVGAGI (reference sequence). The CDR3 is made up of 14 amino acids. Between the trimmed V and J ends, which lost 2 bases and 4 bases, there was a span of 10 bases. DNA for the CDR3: TGTGCCAGCAGTTACGATAGAACCCCAGATACGCAGTATTTT. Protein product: CASSYDRTPDTQYF.

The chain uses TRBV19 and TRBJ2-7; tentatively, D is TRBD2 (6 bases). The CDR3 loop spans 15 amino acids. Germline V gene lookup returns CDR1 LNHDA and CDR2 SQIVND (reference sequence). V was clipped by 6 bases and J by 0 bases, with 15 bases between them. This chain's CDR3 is CASRRGTAVSYEQYF. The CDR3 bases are TGTGCCAGTAGGCGGGGTACAGCGGTCTCCTACGAGCAGTACTTC.

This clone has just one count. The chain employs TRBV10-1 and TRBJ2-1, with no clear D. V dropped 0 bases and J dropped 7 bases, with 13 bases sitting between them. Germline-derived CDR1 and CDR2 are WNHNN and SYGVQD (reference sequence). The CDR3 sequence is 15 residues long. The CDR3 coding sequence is TGCGCCAGCAGTGAGTCTTCCACCCCCCGTAATGAGCAGTTCTTC. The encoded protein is CASSESSTPRNEQFF.

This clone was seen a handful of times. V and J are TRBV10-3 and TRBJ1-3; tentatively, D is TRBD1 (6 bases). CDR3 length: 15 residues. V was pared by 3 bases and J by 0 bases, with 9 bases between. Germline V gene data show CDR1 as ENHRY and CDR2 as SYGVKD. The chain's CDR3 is CAISDTGISGNTIYF. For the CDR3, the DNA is TGTGCCATCAGTGACACAGGGATCTCTGGAAACACCATATATTTT.

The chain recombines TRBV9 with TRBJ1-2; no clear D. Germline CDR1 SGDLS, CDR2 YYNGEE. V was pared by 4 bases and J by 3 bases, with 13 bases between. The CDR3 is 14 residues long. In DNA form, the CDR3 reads TGTGCCAGCAGCCCGGGGTATGTCGACTATGGCTACACCTTC. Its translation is CASSPGYVDYGYTF.

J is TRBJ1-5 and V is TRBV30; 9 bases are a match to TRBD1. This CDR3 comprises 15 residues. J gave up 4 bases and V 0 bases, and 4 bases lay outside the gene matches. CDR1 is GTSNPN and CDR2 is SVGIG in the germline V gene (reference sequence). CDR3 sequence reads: CAWSVKGQGNQPQHF. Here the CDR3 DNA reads TGTGCCTGGAGTGTAAAGGGACAGGGAAATCAGCCCCAGCATTTT.

CDR3 bases: TGTGCCAGCAGCGTAACGGGGGCGGCAGGGGGCACTGAAGCTTTCTTT. It codes for CASSVTGAAGGTEAFF. The V and J genes are TRBV9 and TRBJ1-1, with 7 bases matching TRBD1. The J segment lost 4 bases and the V segment lost 1 base, leaving 10 bases of the junction unmatched. This CDR3 is 16 amino acids long. Per the germline V gene, CDR1 is SGDLS and CDR2 is YYNGEE.

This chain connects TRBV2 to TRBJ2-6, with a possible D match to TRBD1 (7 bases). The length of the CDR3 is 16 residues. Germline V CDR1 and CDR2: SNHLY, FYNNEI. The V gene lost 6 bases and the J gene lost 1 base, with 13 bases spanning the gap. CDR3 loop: CASRASGGSGANVLTF. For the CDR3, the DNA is TGTGCCAGCAGGGCCTCAGGGGGGTCTGGGGCCAACGTCCTGACTTTC.

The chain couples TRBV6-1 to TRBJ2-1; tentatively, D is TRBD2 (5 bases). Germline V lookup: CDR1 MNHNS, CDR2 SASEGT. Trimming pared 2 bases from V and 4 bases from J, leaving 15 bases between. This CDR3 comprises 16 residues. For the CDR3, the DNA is TGTGCCAGCAGTGAAACGGGTGGGAGCGGTTACAATGAGCAGTTCTTC. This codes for CASSETGGSGYNEQFF.

The CDR3 nucleotides are TGTGCCAGCAGCGTAGGCACAGGGGGGACAGAAAAACTGTTTTTT. Translated: CASSVGTGGTEKLFF. This sequence joins TRBV11-2 and TRBJ1-4; 8 positions agree with TRBD1. Germline lookup yields CDR1 SGHAT and CDR2 FQNNGV. V dropped 5 bases and J dropped 8; count of bases not matched to a gene: 10. This CDR3 has 15 residues.

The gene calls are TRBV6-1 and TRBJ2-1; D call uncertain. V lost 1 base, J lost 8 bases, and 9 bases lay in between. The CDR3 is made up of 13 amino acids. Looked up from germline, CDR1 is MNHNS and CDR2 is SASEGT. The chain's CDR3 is CASSEGFKDEQFF. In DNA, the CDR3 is TGTGCCAGCAGTGAAGGTTTCAAGGATGAGCAGTTCTTC.

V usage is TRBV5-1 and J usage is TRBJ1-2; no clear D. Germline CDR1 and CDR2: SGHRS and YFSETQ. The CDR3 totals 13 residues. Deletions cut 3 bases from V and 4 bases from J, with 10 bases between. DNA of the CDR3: TGCGCCAGCAGCTCCACAGCTCCCTATGGCTACACCTTC. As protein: CASSSTAPYGYTF.

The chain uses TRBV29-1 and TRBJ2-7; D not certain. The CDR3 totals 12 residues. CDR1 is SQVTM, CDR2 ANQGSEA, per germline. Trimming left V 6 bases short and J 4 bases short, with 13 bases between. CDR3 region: CSVSLTLYEQYF. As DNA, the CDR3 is TGCAGCGTCTCCCTGACCCTATACGAGCAGTACTTC.